The sequence of this TCR beta chain was determined in a study of cytomegalovirus exposure and HLA in healthy donors. Overall study results and limits: Reported performance of the classifier showed diagnosis of cytomegalovirus status with high specificity and sensitivity. One later analysis, an examination of the 100 to 150 validation repertoires, found that first-cohort TCR clusters tended to co-occur in them. Researchers counted roughly 150 TCR beta chains as cytomegalovirus-associated.

This clone is a singleton in its sample. Its antigen is currently unknown. Sequencing was performed with immunoSEQ multiplex PCR; in TCRdb, only in-frame clones are kept and a portion is missing. In the table there are 300,000 to 350,000 clones, 88% of which are singletons. This CDR3 is built from 14 residues. CDR1 and CDR2 from the germline V gene are MDHEN and SYDVKM. V lost 2 bases to trimming and J lost 4 bases, with 11 bases between them. The gene calls are TRBV28 and TRBJ1-2; no reliable D call. Sequencing input: PBMCs. This sequence originates from a man aged 25-40 years in good health and CMV-seronegative. CDR3 protein: CASSLRVGGYGYTF. Here the CDR3 DNA reads TGTGCCAGCAGTTTAAGAGTCGGAGGCTATGGCTACACCTTC.